The T cell receptor beta chain described here comes from a study of OX40 agonist ivuxolimab in advanced cancers. Study-wide background: Patients were roughly 83% male with ages about 23 to 90, mean approximately 55. General observations from the study: The authors did not determine the antigen specificity of the expanded peripheral T cells.

Sequenced by immunoSEQ multiplex PCR; TCRdb stores in-frame clones only, minus some. This sample carries around 84,000 clones, 80% to 95% of them seen once, and the ten largest clones take roughly 11%. Details on this clone: Its target is unknown.

This CDR3 spans 16 amino acids. Per the germline V gene, CDR1 is KGHSH and CDR2 is LQKENI. The V end lost 6 bases, the J end lost 5 bases, and 22 bases lay between the germline ends. Peripheral blood came from all dose cohorts at three timepoints. The material was CD4+ or CD8+ T cells sorted from blood, obtained in a trial of the OX40 agonist ivuxolimab. This sequence joins TRBV18 and TRBJ2-5, with no clear D. This receptor was identified in an adult with an advanced solid tumor such as melanoma, head and neck, liver or kidney cancer. Here the CDR3 reads CASSHGPTSVRETQYF. For the CDR3, the DNA is TGTGCCAGCTCGCACGGACCCACCTCAGTCCGGGAGACCCAGTACTTC.